Each of the 20 T cell receptor beta chains below was sequenced from the same sample in a study of blood T cell repertoires in COVID-19. The protocol was immunoSEQ multiplex PCR, while the TCRdb copy is restricted to in-frame clones and leaves out a portion. Altogether about 270,000 clones are present, under 95% being singletons, with the ten largest covering roughly 2.8%. Sequencing was carried out using PBMCs or T cells enriched from blood (not recorded which). These receptors were taken from a man aged 35 to 55 who had been exposed to COVID-19.

This clone was observed a handful of times. The chain has TRBV10-3 and TRBJ2-2, with 8 bases fitting TRBD2. The CDR3 contains 14 residues. The V gene end was trimmed by 6 bases and the J gene end by 7 bases; junction bases not matched to a gene: 7. The germline CDR1 and CDR2 sequences are ENHRY and SYGVKD. CDR3 region: CAISTRGGDGELFF. The CDR3 coding sequence is TGTGCCATCAGCACCCGGGGGGGCGACGGGGAGCTGTTTTTT.

The chain employs TRBV11-2 and TRBJ2-7; TRBD1 is a possible D gene (6 bases). The germline CDR1 and CDR2 sequences are SGHAT and FQNNGV. V dropped 5 bases and J dropped 4 bases, with 15 bases sitting between them. The CDR3 length is 14 residues. The CDR3 here is CASSPPGQIYEQYF. The CDR3 DNA is TGTGCCAGCAGCCCACCGGGACAAATTTACGAGCAGTACTTC.

The chain carries TRBV28 and TRBJ1-1, with D maybe TRBD1 (6 bases). Trimming shortened V by 3 bases and J by 3 bases, and 17 bases separated the two germline ends. The CDR3 length is 16 residues. Per the germline V gene, CDR1 is MDHEN and CDR2 is SYDVKM. CDR3 nucleotide sequence: TGTGCCAGCAGTTTTTGGGGGCGTCGATTGGACACTGAAGCTTTCTTT. Protein sequence: CASSFWGRRLDTEAFF.

The rearrangement links TRBV7-2 to TRBJ2-1; tentative D call: TRBD2 (5 bases). Between the trimmed V and J ends, which lost 1 base and 6 bases, there was a span of 13 bases. This CDR3 is built from 15 residues. CDR1 and CDR2 from the germline V gene are SGHTA and FQGNSA. The CDR3 sequence is CASSLDGVGSNEQFF. CDR3 DNA sequence: TGTGCCAGCAGCTTAGACGGGGTTGGGAGCAATGAGCAGTTCTTC.

The rearrangement links TRBV12-5 to TRBJ2-2, with TRBD2 matching 8 bases. The ends lost 3 bases at V and 4 bases at J; junction bases unmatched: 4. The CDR3 spans 15 residues. The germline V gene has CDR1 LGHNT and CDR2 FRNRAP. CDR3 sequence: CASGFGGRFTGELFF. The CDR3 DNA sequence: TGTGCTAGTGGTTTCGGCGGGAGGTTCACCGGGGAGCTGTTTTTT.

The chain links TRBV28 to TRBJ1-5; 9 nucleotides agree with TRBD1. V trimming: 4 bases; J trimming: 0 bases; junction bases outside the gene matches: 7. The CDR3 sequence is 17 residues long. Germline assignment: CDR1 MDHEN and CDR2 SYDVKM. The CDR3 nucleotides read TGTGCCAGCAGTTCAACAGGGGGCTTAGGTAGCAATCAGCCCCAGCATTTT. It specifies CASSSTGGLGSNQPQHF.

V gene TRBV23-1 combines with J gene TRBJ2-7; D perhaps matches TRBD1 (7 bases). TRBV23-1 is labeled an ORF, and its function is uncertain. The CDR3 is 17 amino acids. V lost 3 bases to trimming and J lost 5 bases, with 23 bases between them. CDR3 sequence (DNA): TGCGCCAGCAGTCAGTCGTCCTTCGGCAGGGGGGAAAACGAGCAGTACTTC. This translates into CASSQSSFGRGENEQYF.

Here the CDR3 DNA reads TGTGCCAGCAGTTTCACTTCGACAGGTATCAGGGCTGAAGCTTTCTTT. Protein sequence: CASSFTSTGIRAEAFF. J is TRBJ1-1 and V is TRBV28; TRBD1 is a possible D gene (6 bases). Per the germline V gene, CDR1 is MDHEN and CDR2 is SYDVKM. CDR3 size: 16 residues. Trimming took off 3 bases at V and 6 bases at J, with 20 bases between the two ends.

CDR3 sequence: CASSQDRLRGYTF. As DNA, the CDR3 is TGTGCCAGCAGCCAAGACAGGTTGCGCGGCTACACCTTC. V usage is TRBV3-1 (or the pseudogene TRBV3-2) and J usage is TRBJ1-2; D is uncertain. Trimming took off 0 bases at V and 8 bases at J, with 10 bases between the two ends. Germline loops: CDR1 LGHDT, CDR2 YNNKEL (reference sequence). The CDR3 covers 13 residues.

This clone is a singleton in its sample. The rearrangement joins TRBV9 to TRBJ1-1, with unresolved D. The CDR3 runs 14 residues. The germline V gene encodes CDR1 SGDLS and CDR2 YYNGEE. Trimming pared 4 bases from V and 2 bases from J, leaving 12 bases between. CDR3 DNA: TGTGCCAGCAGCCTCAGATGTTGCAACACTGAAGCTTTCTTT. Its translation: CASSLRCCNTEAFF.

The chain recombines TRBV28 with TRBJ2-4, with 8 nucleotides matching TRBD1. The CDR3 has 18 residues. CDR1 MDHEN and CDR2 SYDVKM come from the germline V gene. Trimming removed 3 bases from V and 0 bases from J; junction bases left unmatched: 10. The CDR3 DNA follows: TGTGCCAGCAGTTTCTCCATCGGACAGGGCCTAGCCAAAAACATTCAGTACTTC. Protein product: CASSFSIGQGLAKNIQYF.

CDR3 protein: CASSLVSTPAGELFF. CDR3 in DNA: TGTGCCAGCAGCTTAGTTAGCACTCCCGCCGGGGAGCTGTTTTTT. The chain recombines TRBV11-3 with TRBJ2-2; D is unresolved. Trimming stripped 1 base from V and 6 bases from J, with 12 bases between. The length of the CDR3 is 15 residues. Germline CDR1 is SGHNT and CDR2 is YENEEA.

This clone was seen only once. The same CDR3 is also encoded by other DNA sequences in this sample. This rearrangement joins TRBV7-8 to TRBJ2-3, with D uncertain. Germline CDR1 reads SGHVS; CDR2 reads FQNEAQ. This CDR3 is built from 12 residues. V was clipped by 5 bases and J by 0 bases, with 3 bases between them. This CDR3 reads CASSPSTDTQYF. The CDR3 DNA reads TGTGCCAGCAGCCCTAGCACAGATACGCAGTATTTT.

The chain recombines TRBV29-1 with TRBJ1-2, with D possibly being TRBD1 (5 bases). V dropped 6 bases and J dropped 8 bases, with 13 bases sitting between them. CDR3 length: 11 residues. Germline V gene data show CDR1 as SQVTM and CDR2 as ANQGSEA. CDR3 residues: CSVFGGLGYTF. The DNA for the CDR3 is TGCAGCGTCTTCGGGGGTTTAGGCTACACCTTC. Together with reference TRBV29-1 and TRBJ1-2, the CDR3 gives the full variable domain: SAVISQKPSRDICQRGTSLTIQCQVDSQVTMMFWYRQQPGQSLTLIATANQGSEATYESGFVIDKFPISRPNLTFSTLTVSNMSPEDSSIYLCSVFGGLGYTFGSGTRLTVV.

The chain combines TRBV19 with TRBJ1-6, with D perhaps TRBD1 (5 bases). The CDR3 has 13 residues. Germline-derived CDR1 and CDR2 are LNHDA and SQIVND (reference sequence). V was clipped by 7 bases and J by 6 bases, with 10 bases between them. The CDR3 spells CASNQGLNSPLHF. The CDR3 nucleotides are TGTGCCAGTAACCAGGGCCTTAATTCACCCCTCCACTTT.

As DNA, the CDR3 is TGTGCCAGTAGTATAGCCACAGGTGGGGGCTACACCTTC. It specifies CASSIATGGGYTF. The genes are TRBV19 and TRBJ1-2; tentative D call: TRBD1 (5 bases). The V end lost 1 base, the J end lost 8 bases, and 11 bases lay between the germline ends. Germline lookup yields CDR1 LNHDA and CDR2 SQIVND (reference sequence). The CDR3 runs 13 residues.

The chain recombines TRBV4-1 with TRBJ2-5; a possible D gene is TRBD1 (5 bases). CDR1 MGHRA and CDR2 YSYEKL come from the germline V gene. The germline V and J ends were trimmed by 3 bases and 2 bases, with 7 bases remaining between them. CDR3 size: 13 residues. In DNA form, the CDR3 reads TGCGCCAGCAGCCAGGGGCCGCAAGAGACCCAGTACTTC. Translated, it gives CASSQGPQETQYF.

V usage is TRBV11-2 and J usage is TRBJ2-1, with 8 bases aligning to TRBD1. Per germline, CDR1 SGHAT and CDR2 FQNNGV. Losses at the gene ends were 5 bases for V and 2 bases for J; bases not matched to a gene: 5. The CDR3 sequence is 15 residues long. The CDR3 loop reads CASSPGGTAYNEQFF. In nucleotides, the CDR3 is TGTGCCAGCAGCCCAGGGGGCACAGCCTACAATGAGCAGTTCTTC.

The rearrangement joins TRBV29-1 to TRBJ1-4; possible D gene TRBD1, 6 bases. The CDR3 has 15 residues. The germline V gene has CDR1 SQVTM and CDR2 ANQGSEA. Trimming took 7 bases from V and 5 from J, leaving 20 bases between them. The CDR3 region has the DNA TGCAGCGCTGGGACTACGGGGGCCGCGAATGAAAAACTGTTTTTT. Its protein product is CSAGTTGAANEKLFF.

The chain employs TRBV30 and TRBJ2-1; 10 bases are a match to TRBD2. CDR3 size: 15 residues. Germline CDR1 is GTSNPN and CDR2 is SVGIG (reference sequence). The trim removed 2 bases at V and 5 bases at J, leaving 6 bases unmatched. CDR3 loop: CAWSLAGTSDNEQFF. CDR3 DNA: TGTGCCTGGAGTCTTGCCGGGACTAGCGACAATGAGCAGTTCTTC.